One TCR beta chain is described in this entry. Its antigen is undetermined. Compared with germline, one end of the junction differs, possibly owing to a read error. The cohort excluded patients with autoimmune disease history or systemic immunosuppression. The CDR3 has 14 amino acids. Germline assignment: CDR1 SGHAT and CDR2 FQDESV (reference sequence). Here immunoSEQ multiplex PCR was the method, and the copy in TCRdb shows in-frame clones only, minus some. The sample comprises about 61,000 clones, roughly four fifths of which are singletons, and roughly 3.4% rests with the top ten. The entry originates in a study of OX40 agonist ivuxolimab in advanced cancers. As for the study in general: Of the patients, three showed partial responses, one with hepatocellular carcinoma and two with cutaneous melanoma. General observations from the study: By week 6 at 0.1 to 3.0 mg/kg, blood CD4+ and CD8+ T cells had expanded clonally. No determination was made of the antigen specificity of the expanded peripheral T cells.

The chain has TRBV11-1 and TRBJ1-2; weak D call: TRBD1 (5 bases). Sequencing used CD4+ or CD8+ T cells sorted from blood, obtained in a trial of the OX40 agonist ivuxolimab. The sequence came from an adult with an advanced solid tumor such as melanoma, head and neck, liver or kidney cancer. CDR3: CASSKSGEATGPNF. The CDR3 DNA reads TGTGCCAGCAGCAAATCTGGGGAGGCAACGGGGCCAAACTTC. The variable domain in full, with the rest retrieved from reference TRBV11-1 and TRBJ1-2, is EAEVAQSPRYKITEKSQAVAFWCDPISGHATLYWYRQILGQGPELLVQFQDESVVDDSQLPKDRFSAERLKGVDSTLKIQPAELGDSAMYLCASSKSGEATGPNFGSGTRLTVV.